These 30 T cell receptor beta chains were sequenced from one sample in a study of blood T cells in healthy people across ages. Combining a sample-barcoded 5' primer with a J-beta primer mix, a second PCR ran for roughly 7 to 12 cycles. TCRdb independently ran MiXCR on the 5' RACE reads; one entry per CDR3 protein. Found here are roughly 1.6 million distinct CDR3 sequences, roughly a third of them singletons; the top ten hold 11%. Sample: blood. Receptors originate from a woman aged 30 to 39 in good health.

This clonotype came up a few times. The V call is TRBV5-1, the J call TRBJ2-7; 10 nucleotides align to TRBD1. The CDR3 is 16 amino acids. The V gene's germline CDR1 is SGHRS and CDR2 YFSETQ. The V and J ends lost 4 bases and 2 bases, in that order; junction bases with no gene match: 9. CDR3 sequence: CASSVRPGQGPYEQYF. The CDR3 DNA follows: TGCGCCAGCAGCGTGAGGCCGGGACAGGGGCCCTACGAGCAGTACTTC.

This clonotype was observed a handful of times. The gene calls are TRBV20-1 and TRBJ2-1; 12 nucleotides match TRBD2. The CDR3 is 18 residues long. Unmatched junction bases numbered 13, after V lost 6 bases and J lost 1 base. CDR1 and CDR2 from the germline V gene are DFQATT and SNEGSKA (reference sequence). The CDR3 DNA reads TGCAGTGCGAGACCTCTCAGACTAGCGGGAGTATCCTACAATGAGCAGTTCTTC. It specifies CSARPLRLAGVSYNEQFF.

Comment on this clonotype: An end of the junction does not agree with germline; a read error may underlie this. V and J are TRBV4-1 and TRBJ1-5; possibly TRBD1 for D (5 bases). This CDR3 comprises 15 residues. The germline gives CDR1 MGHRA, CDR2 YSYEKL. The CDR3 here is CAGSQEGRVDQPQHF. The CDR3 coding sequence is TGCGCCGGCAGCCAAGAGGGGAGGGTCGATCAGCCCCAGCATTTT.

CDR3 sequence (DNA): TGCAGTGCTGAAGACTCCGGGACTAGTAGGGAGACCCAGTACTTC. This codes for CSAEDSGTSRETQYF. V usage is TRBV20-1 and J usage is TRBJ2-5, with TRBD2 matching 8 bases. CDR3 size: 15 residues. In germline, CDR1 is DFQATT, CDR2 SNEGSKA (reference sequence). J lost 5 bases, V lost 5 bases, and 13 bases had no gene match.

The table lists this clonotype with a few counts. This chain joins TRBV30 and TRBJ2-7; no clear D. Germline V gene sequence: CDR1 GTSNPN, CDR2 SVGIG (reference sequence). The CDR3 is made up of 11 amino acids. V was cut by 0 bases and J by 6 bases, with 6 bases left in between. In nucleotides, the CDR3 is TGTGCCTGGAGTGTACTGGTCGAGCAGTACTTC. This codes for CAWSVLVEQYF.

A note on this clonotype: This clone may be a read error of a much larger clone one base away. The chain links TRBV4-2 to TRBJ2-5; TRBD2 might be the D (6 bases). CDR3 length equals 14 residues. Germline values: CDR1 LGHNA, CDR2 YNFKEQ. The CDR3 here is CANSQAGGEETQYF. As DNA, the CDR3 is TGTGCCAACAGCCAAGCAGGAGGGGAAGAGACCCAGTACTTC.

This clonotype has just a few counts. The chain combines TRBV7-2 with TRBJ2-5, with a possible D match to TRBD1 (7 bases). CDR1 and CDR2 (germline): SGHTA, FQGNSA. V was pared by 5 bases and J by 2 bases, with 15 bases between. The CDR3 loop spans 15 amino acids. CDR3 coding DNA: TGTGCCAGCAGCCCCCCAGGGGGGCGACAAGAGACCCAGTACTTC. Protein sequence: CASSPPGGRQETQYF.

V usage is TRBV5-4 and J usage is TRBJ2-3; D is possibly TRBD2 (5 bases). Germline V gives CDR1 SGHNT, CDR2 YYREEE (reference sequence). Deletions cut 0 bases from V and 2 bases from J, with 10 bases between. The CDR3 length is 15 residues. The CDR3 DNA reads TGTGCCAGCAGCTTGGCCGGGATTAACACAGATACGCAGTATTTT. Translated: CASSLAGINTDTQYF.

The chain has TRBV30 and TRBJ1-1, with no clear D. The ends were cut back, 0 bases at V and 6 bases at J, with 11 bases in the middle. This CDR3 spans 13 amino acids. From germline, CDR1 is GTSNPN and CDR2 SVGIG (reference sequence). The CDR3 region is CAWSVSLSAEAFF. As DNA, the CDR3 is TGTGCCTGGAGTGTTTCGCTTTCCGCTGAAGCTTTCTTT. Full variable domain (outside the CDR3, taken from reference TRBV30 and TRBJ1-1): SQTIHQWPATLVQPVGSPLSLECTVEGTSNPNLYWYRQAAGRGLQLLFYSVGIGQISSEVPQNLSASRPQDRQFILSSKKLLLSDSGFYLCAWSVSLSAEAFFGQGTRLTVV.

Regarding this clonotype: The junction shows a germline mismatch at one end, possibly a read error. This chain links TRBV5-1 with TRBJ2-1; the D is unclear. The CDR3 loop spans 12 amino acids. Germline V CDR1 and CDR2: SGHRS, YFSETQ. CDR3 nucleotides: TGCGTCAGCAGCTTGGAAGGGAATGAGCAGTTCTTC. It translates to CVSSLEGNEQFF.

This clonotype has more than one count but fewer than ten. J is TRBJ2-2 and V is TRBV20-1, with 7 bases lining up with TRBD1. In germline, CDR1 is DFQATT, CDR2 SNEGSKA (reference sequence). V dropped 7 bases and J dropped 6; count of bases not matched to a gene: 8. This CDR3 region has 13 residues. The CDR3 coding sequence is TGCAGTGTACCACAGGGGAATGCCGGGGAGCTGTTTTTT. Residues: CSVPQGNAGELFF.

The chain combines TRBV11-2 with TRBJ2-1; D might be TRBD1 (7 bases). Germline V gene sequence: CDR1 SGHAT, CDR2 FQNNGV. Trimming stripped 1 base from V and 2 bases from J, with 12 bases between. This CDR3 has 16 amino acids. CDR3 DNA: TGTGCCAGCAGCTTAGTAGGAGGGGGCCCCTACAATGAGCAGTTCTTC. It codes for CASSLVGGGPYNEQFF. Using reference TRBV11-2 and TRBJ2-1 for the parts outside the CDR3, the full variable domain is EAGVAQSPRYKIIEKRQSVAFWCNPISGHATLYWYQQILGQGPKLLIQFQNNGVVDDSQLPKDRFSAERLKGVDSTLKIQPAKLEDSAVYLCASSLVGGGPYNEQFFGPGTRLTVL.

This clonotype was seen many times. The chain links TRBV27 to TRBJ2-1, with D hard to call. Germline loops: CDR1 MNHEY, CDR2 SMNVEV (reference sequence). Deletions cut 0 bases from V and 2 bases from J, with 11 bases between. CDR3 size: 16 residues. The CDR3 loop is CASSLSMLSTYNEQFF. The DNA for the CDR3 is TGTGCCAGCAGTTTATCTATGCTAAGTACCTACAATGAGCAGTTCTTC.

This chain connects TRBV7-2 to TRBJ2-5; 8 bases match TRBD2. The end of the DNA fits TRBJ2-7 better, so the J call may be wrong. The CDR3 spans 16 residues. In germline, CDR1 is SGHTA, CDR2 FQGNSA. The CDR3 DNA reads as TGTGCCAGCAGCTTAGTATCGCGGGGGGCGGGAGGCGAGCAGTACTTC. Translation gives CASSLVSRGAGGEQYF.

The table lists this clonotype with a few counts. The rearrangement uses TRBV25-1 and TRBJ2-5; D is possibly TRBD2 (6 bases). Trimming removed 1 base at V and 5 bases at J, with 14 bases between. The CDR3 covers 15 residues. The germline V gene encodes CDR1 MGHDK and CDR2 SYGVNS. The CDR3 DNA follows: TGTGCCAGCAGTGAATGGGGGGAGGCGGGTGAGACCCAGTACTTC. Translating it yields CASSEWGEAGETQYF.

This chain joins TRBV20-1 and TRBJ2-5; weak D call: TRBD2 (6 bases). V lost 0 bases and J 4 bases, leaving 21 bases between the germline ends. The CDR3 is made up of 17 amino acids. Germline V gives CDR1 DFQATT, CDR2 SNEGSKA (reference sequence). The CDR3 loop is CSARDHSSAGMRETQYF. The CDR3 coding sequence is TGCAGTGCTAGAGACCATAGCTCGGCGGGGATGAGAGAGACCCAGTACTTC.

This clonotype was seen a handful of times. One end of the junction is discordant with germline, which a read error may explain. J is TRBJ2-7 and V is TRBV9, with unresolved D. The germline gives CDR1 SGDLS, CDR2 YYNGEE. This CDR3 comprises 14 residues. Here the CDR3 reads CASTVTDLPYEQYF. CDR3 DNA sequence: TGTGCCAGCACCGTAACGGACCTACCCTACGAGCAGTACTTC.

This clonotype was detected a few times. The chain employs TRBV13 and TRBJ2-3; tentatively, D is TRBD2 (5 bases). Deletions cut 5 bases from V and 0 bases from J, with 12 bases between. Germline V gene sequence: CDR1 PRHDT, CDR2 FYEKMQ (reference sequence). CDR3 length equals 15 residues. The CDR3 region is CASSPSLASTDTQYF. The CDR3, as DNA: TGTGCCAGCAGCCCCAGCCTAGCAAGCACAGATACGCAGTATTTT.

V usage is TRBV7-9 and J usage is TRBJ2-3; D is perhaps TRBD1 or TRBD2 (5 bases each). Trimming cost V 5 bases and J 2 bases, with 20 bases left between them. The V gene's germline CDR1 is SEHNR and CDR2 FQNEAQ (reference sequence). CDR3 length equals 17 residues. CDR3 nucleotide sequence: TGTGCCAGCAGCCAAACATCGGGGCTTCCCTTCACAGATACGCAGTATTTT. Encoded protein: CASSQTSGLPFTDTQYF.

The rearrangement links TRBV6-2 or TRBV6-3 to TRBJ2-7; TRBD2 aligns across 7 bases. This CDR3 comprises 18 residues. The V and J ends lost 5 bases and 4 bases, in that order; junction bases with no gene match: 20. Per the germline V gene, CDR1 is MNHEY and CDR2 is SVGEGT. CDR3 amino acids: CASSPRLGGGGNIYEQYF. The CDR3, as DNA: TGTGCCAGCAGTCCCCGCCTGGGGGGGGGAGGAAATATTTACGAGCAGTACTTC.

CDR3 nucleotides: TGTGCCAGCAGTGAAAAAGGGGTTAGAGCTGAAGCTTTCTTT. Its translation: CASSEKGVRAEAFF. The rearrangement joins TRBV2 to TRBJ1-1; a possible D gene is TRBD1 (5 bases). CDR1 is SNHLY, CDR2 FYNNEI, per germline. CDR3 length: 14 residues. V gave up 2 bases and J gave up 6 bases, with 13 bases separating them.

The chain has TRBV28 and TRBJ2-5; no definite D call. CDR1 and CDR2 from the germline V gene are MDHEN and SYDVKM. V lost 5 bases to trimming and J lost 4 bases, with 14 bases between them. This CDR3 comprises 14 residues. The CDR3 region is CASSRSDGLETQYF. For the CDR3, the DNA is TGTGCCAGCAGTCGCAGTGACGGGCTAGAGACCCAGTACTTC. Looking up the rest from reference TRBV28 and TRBJ2-5 gives the full variable domain: DVKVTQSSRYLVKRTGEKVFLECVQDMDHENMFWYRQDPGLGLRLIYFSYDVKMKEKGDIPEGYSVSREKKERFSLILESASTNQTSMYLCASSRSDGLETQYFGPGTRLLVL.

This clonotype was counted only a few times. The CDR3 loop reads CSARTGTSGTDTQYF. CDR3 DNA sequence: TGCAGTGCTAGAACCGGGACTAGCGGCACAGATACGCAGTATTTT. The chain employs TRBV20-1 and TRBJ2-3, with 10 positions matching TRBD2. CDR1 and CDR2 (germline): DFQATT, SNEGSKA (reference sequence). CDR3 length equals 15 residues. The J segment lost 1 base and the V segment lost 2 bases, leaving 3 bases of the junction unmatched.

The chain joins TRBV11-2 to TRBJ2-3, with TRBD2 identical over 7 bases. This CDR3 spans 18 amino acids. Germline-derived CDR1 and CDR2 are SGHAT and FQNNGV. J gave up 2 bases and V 6 bases, and 17 bases lay outside the gene matches. This CDR3 reads CASRVSPPGGSPTDTQYF. In nucleotides, the CDR3 is TGTGCCAGCAGAGTTTCCCCTCCGGGGGGAAGCCCCACAGATACGCAGTATTTT.

Only a few counts were recorded for this clonotype. The chain joins TRBV6-5 to TRBJ2-1; D call uncertain. Trimming cost V 10 bases and J 11 bases, with 21 bases left between them. Germline CDR1 reads MNHEY; CDR2 reads SVGAGI. The CDR3 runs 13 residues. The CDR3 is CATTEEAGLKQFF. The CDR3 bases are TGTGCCACCACTGAGGAAGCAGGTTTGAAGCAGTTCTTC.

J is TRBJ2-1 and V is TRBV30; TRBD2 aligns across 13 bases. The germline CDR1 and CDR2 sequences are GTSNPN and SVGIG (reference sequence). The V gene end was trimmed by 1 base and the J gene end by 12 bases; junction bases not matched to a gene: 12. There are 16 residues in the CDR3. CDR3 nucleotide sequence: TGTGCCTGGAGTGGCGGAACTAGCGGGAGGGTAGTGACGCAGTTCTTC. Its translation is CAWSGGTSGRVVTQFF.

The rearrangement links TRBV4-1 to TRBJ1-4; D might be TRBD1 (6 bases). V shed 1 base and J shed 0 bases, with 21 bases lying between them. The CDR3 has 20 amino acids. Germline V gives CDR1 MGHRA, CDR2 YSYEKL. CDR3 sequence (DNA): TGCGCCAGCAGCCAAGGTGGAGGACAGAGGAGAGCCCCAACTAATGAAAAACTGTTTTTT. Translation: CASSQGGGQRRAPTNEKLFF.

Turning to this clonotype: A much larger clone lies a single base off, so this may be a read error. This chain joins TRBV20-1 and TRBJ2-7; possibly TRBD2 for D (6 bases). Per the germline V gene, CDR1 is DFQATT and CDR2 is SNEGSKA (reference sequence). The CDR3 has 17 residues. The CDR3 nucleotides read TGCAGTACTAGAGATCCACTACGCGGGGTAGTACCCTACGAGCAGTACTTC. Translation: CSTRDPLRGVVPYEQYF.

This clonotype has just a few counts. V usage is TRBV20-1 and J usage is TRBJ1-2; D not certain. Germline CDR1 reads DFQATT; CDR2 reads SNEGSKA (reference sequence). The CDR3 loop spans 13 amino acids. Trimming cost V 5 bases and J 4 bases, with 14 bases left between them. Written as DNA, the CDR3 is TGCAGTGCTTCCGTGACCGCTATCTATGGCTACACCTTC. It translates to CSASVTAIYGYTF.

The chain carries TRBV5-4 and TRBJ1-2; D unclear. Germline values: CDR1 SGHNT, CDR2 YYREEE (reference sequence). The CDR3 covers 15 residues. The V gene lost 0 bases and the J gene lost 4 bases, with 13 bases spanning the gap. The CDR3 bases are TGTGCCAGCAGCTTGGAGGCAGAGCCTTCCTATGGCTACACCTTC. It translates to CASSLEAEPSYGYTF.